This TCR beta chain was recovered during a study of blood T cell repertoires in COVID-19. For the study at large: The study drew acute and convalescent COVID-19 samples from the United States, Italy and Spain. PBMCs, B-cell-depleted T cells, or T cells were the source of the cDNA or gDNA that made up the material.

There are 18 residues in the CDR3. Trimming at V came to 5 bases and at J to 5 bases, leaving 16 bases not matched to a gene. Germline V lookup: CDR1 MNHEY, CDR2 SVGEGT. Authors' data handling: Amplification from reference gene primers served as the basis for estimated nucleated cell counts. Assay used: immunoSEQ multiplex PCR; TCRdb lists only in-frame clones, some missing. V, J and clone size are those of that table, while D and trimming were read from the DNA. The sample records around 180,000 clones, 70% to 90% being singletons. The TCR was taken from a woman under 40 with acute or convalescent COVID-19. Material for sequencing was peripheral blood. The chain has TRBV6-2 or TRBV6-3 and TRBJ2-2, with 8 bases that match TRBD2. The CDR3 region is CASSPPTSAGEVTGELFF. CDR3 coding DNA: TGTGCCAGCAGTCCACCCACCTCAGCGGGAGAGGTGACCGGGGAGCTGTTTTTT.